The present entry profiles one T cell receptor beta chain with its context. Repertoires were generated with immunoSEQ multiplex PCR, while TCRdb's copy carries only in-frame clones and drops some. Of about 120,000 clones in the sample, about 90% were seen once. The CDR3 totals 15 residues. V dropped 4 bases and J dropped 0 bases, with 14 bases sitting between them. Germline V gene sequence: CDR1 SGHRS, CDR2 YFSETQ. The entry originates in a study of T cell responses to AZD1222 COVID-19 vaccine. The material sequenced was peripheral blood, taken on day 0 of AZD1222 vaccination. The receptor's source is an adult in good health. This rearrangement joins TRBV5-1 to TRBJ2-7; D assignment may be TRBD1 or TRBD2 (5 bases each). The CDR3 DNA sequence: TGCGCCAGCAGCCGGGACCAGACTATCTCCTACGAGCAGTACTTC. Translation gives CASSRDQTISYEQYF.